Shown below are 21 T cell receptor beta chains from a single sample sequenced in a study of shared clonotypes between healthy human individuals. Naive-designated CD8 cells lacked CD45RO, were positively enriched for CCR7, and omitted terminally differentiated effector memory CD45RA+ cells. Sequenced by immunoSEQ multiplex PCR; TCRdb stores in-frame clones only, minus some. The sample records roughly 810,000 clones, 90% to 97% being singletons. Sequences were obtained from naive CD8+ T cells sorted from blood. These receptors were obtained from a man aged 25-45 years in good health.

CDR3: CASKAGENTEAFF. In DNA form, the CDR3 reads TGTGCCAGCAAGGCCGGGGAGAACACTGAAGCTTTCTTT. The rearrangement joins TRBV5-4 to TRBJ1-1; the D is unclear. Germline V gene lookup returns CDR1 SGHNT and CDR2 YYREEE (reference sequence). The CDR3 is made up of 13 amino acids. With 6 bases removed from V and 1 base from J, the gap between germline ends came to 10 bases.

The chain couples TRBV19 to TRBJ1-1; D is ambiguous. Looked up from germline, CDR1 is LNHDA and CDR2 is SQIVND (reference sequence). Trimming cost V 6 bases and J 1 base, with 6 bases left between them. The CDR3 runs to 12 residues. Written as DNA, the CDR3 is TGTGCCAGTAGCTGGTGGAACACTGAAGCTTTCTTT. Its translation: CASSWWNTEAFF.

V is TRBV6-5 and J is TRBJ2-7; D unclear. CDR1 is MNHEY and CDR2 is SVGAGI in the germline V gene. Trimming stripped 0 bases from V and 3 bases from J, with 12 bases between. This CDR3 comprises 15 residues. The CDR3 protein is CASSYSRAGHYEQYF. The CDR3 coding sequence is TGTGCCAGCAGTTACTCCCGAGCCGGCCACTACGAGCAGTACTTC.

The sample holds a few counts of this clone. J is TRBJ1-1 and V is TRBV28; D ambiguous. V lost 6 bases, J lost 6 bases, and 8 bases lay in between. Germline CDR1 and CDR2: MDHEN and SYDVKM. This CDR3 is 11 amino acids long. CDR3 DNA sequence: TGTGCCAGCAGGGGGAGGCCTGAAGCTTTCTTT. As protein: CASRGRPEAFF.

This clone was observed once. CDR3 DNA sequence: TGTGCCAGCAGTTTAATACTAGCCTACAATGAGCAGTTCTTC. Its protein product is CASSLILAYNEQFF. The chain uses TRBV27 and TRBJ2-1, with D perhaps matching TRBD2 (5 bases). This CDR3 region has 14 residues. The V and J ends lost 2 bases and 2 bases respectively, with 7 bases between them. Per the germline V gene, CDR1 is MNHEY and CDR2 is SMNVEV (reference sequence).

For this clone: Other nucleotide sequences from this sample produce the same CDR3. The V gene is TRBV5-4, the J gene TRBJ2-7; 7 nucleotides agree with TRBD1. CDR3 length: 13 residues. V gave up 1 base and J gave up 3 bases; unmatched junction bases: 1. Per germline, CDR1 SGHNT and CDR2 YYREEE (reference sequence). The CDR3 region is CASSLRDSYEQYF. The CDR3 DNA is TGTGCCAGCAGCTTGCGGGACAGCTACGAGCAGTACTTC.

V usage is TRBV4-3 and J usage is TRBJ2-7; 9 bases are a match to TRBD1. Germline CDR1 is LGHNA and CDR2 is YSLEER. The CDR3 consists of 15 residues. Unmatched junction bases numbered 10, after V lost 4 bases and J lost 6 bases. In nucleotides, the CDR3 is TGCGCCAGCAGCCTAACGGACAGGGGAGGTTCCGAGCAGTACTTC. Amino acid sequence: CASSLTDRGGSEQYF.

J is TRBJ2-7 and V is TRBV28; the D gene is possibly TRBD2 (5 bases). Looked up from germline, CDR1 is MDHEN and CDR2 is SYDVKM. The CDR3 runs 11 residues. The CDR3 nucleotides read TGTGTCATCGGGAACTCCTACGAGCAGTACTTC. The encoded protein is CVIGNSYEQYF.

To note about this clone: Other DNA sequences from this sample encode an identical CDR3 as well. The chain couples TRBV9 to TRBJ2-7, with D possibly matching TRBD2 (6 bases). The CDR3 is 13 amino acids. V dropped 3 bases and J dropped 3 bases, with 10 bases sitting between them. Germline CDR1 and CDR2: SGDLS and YYNGEE. Here the CDR3 reads CASSGSGSYEQYF. The CDR3 DNA follows: TGTGCCAGCAGCGGATCCGGGAGCTACGAGCAGTACTTC.

On this clone itself: The same CDR3 arises from other DNA sequences in this sample as well. The chain is built from TRBV5-1 and TRBJ1-5; maybe TRBD1 (6 bases). This CDR3 has 15 residues. The V gene's germline CDR1 is SGHRS and CDR2 YFSETQ. The V and J ends lost 0 bases and 3 bases respectively, with 10 bases between them. CDR3 amino acids: CASSLEGGTNQPQHF. CDR3 nucleotide sequence: TGCGCCAGCAGCTTGGAGGGGGGCACCAATCAGCCCCAGCATTTT.

The J gene is TRBJ2-7, the V gene TRBV19, with 9 bases lining up with TRBD1. The CDR3 is 14 amino acids. In germline, CDR1 is LNHDA, CDR2 SQIVND (reference sequence). Unmatched junction bases numbered 9, after V lost 9 bases and J lost 3 bases. CDR3 sequence (DNA): TGTGCCAGCCAAACCGGACAGGGGTACTACGAGCAGTACTTC. Translated, it gives CASQTGQGYYEQYF. The variable domain in full, with the rest retrieved from reference TRBV19 and TRBJ2-7, is DGGITQSPKYLFRKEGQNVTLSCEQNLNHDAMYWYRQDPGQGLRLIYYSQIVNDFQKGDIAEGYSVSREKKESFPLTVTSAQKNPTAFYLCASQTGQGYYEQYFGPGTRLTVT.

The rearrangement uses TRBV4-1 and TRBJ1-5, with 7 positions matching TRBD1. CDR1 is MGHRA, CDR2 YSYEKL, per germline. With V trimmed by 0 bases and J by 0 bases, 8 bases remained unmatched. This CDR3 is built from 18 residues. In DNA form, the CDR3 reads TGCGCCAGCAGCCAAGACGACAGGGTGCCCCATAGCAATCAGCCCCAGCATTTT. Encoded protein: CASSQDDRVPHSNQPQHF.

This chain joins TRBV28 and TRBJ2-5, with D perhaps TRBD1 or TRBD2 (5 bases each). The ends were cut back, 5 bases at V and 5 bases at J, with 15 bases in the middle. Germline lookup yields CDR1 MDHEN and CDR2 SYDVKM. The CDR3 covers 14 residues. The chain's CDR3 is CASSPRGSRETQYF. CDR3 coding DNA: TGTGCCAGCAGTCCCCGGGGCAGTCGGGAGACCCAGTACTTC.

This sequence joins TRBV7-9 and TRBJ2-1; no clear D gene. The CDR3 has 13 residues. The germline V and J ends were trimmed by 2 bases and 6 bases, with 8 bases remaining between them. Germline V gives CDR1 SEHNR, CDR2 FQNEAQ (reference sequence). The CDR3 coding sequence is TGTGCCAGCAGCTTACAAGCTTTCAATGAGCAGTTCTTC. Its translation is CASSLQAFNEQFF.

The chain uses TRBV29-1 and TRBJ2-7, with 8 nucleotides matching TRBD1. The CDR3 totals 11 residues. V trimming: 7 bases; J trimming: 5 bases; junction bases outside the gene matches: 4. Looked up from germline, CDR1 is SQVTM and CDR2 is ANQGSEA. The CDR3 sequence: CSGRGLDEQYF. The DNA for the CDR3 is TGCAGCGGCAGGGGGCTTGACGAGCAGTACTTC.

The V gene is TRBV28, the J gene TRBJ1-1, with 9 bases that match TRBD1. The CDR3 spans 15 residues. V dropped 7 bases and J dropped 2; count of bases not matched to a gene: 8. Germline CDR1 MDHEN, CDR2 SYDVKM. The DNA of the CDR3 is TGTGCCAGCACCTTACAGGGGGCTAGAAACACTGAAGCTTTCTTT. Translated: CASTLQGARNTEAFF.

This chain joins TRBV5-1 and TRBJ2-7; D unclear. The germline CDR1 and CDR2 sequences are SGHRS and YFSETQ. The V and J ends lost 1 base and 0 bases respectively, with 20 bases between them. CDR3 size: 18 residues. CDR3: CASSLQWLGKMSSYEQYF. CDR3 DNA sequence: TGCGCCAGCAGCTTGCAATGGCTAGGGAAGATGAGCTCCTACGAGCAGTACTTC.

This chain uses TRBV7-8 with TRBJ1-5, with D uncertain. CDR1 and CDR2 from the germline V gene are SGHVS and FQNEAQ. The CDR3 contains 16 residues. The V gene lost 1 base and the J gene lost 1 base, with 11 bases spanning the gap. This CDR3 reads CASSLVASPSNQPQHF. DNA of the CDR3: TGTGCCAGCAGCTTAGTAGCCAGCCCAAGCAATCAGCCCCAGCATTTT.

This chain links TRBV2 with TRBJ2-7; the D is unclear. There are 11 residues in the CDR3. Germline loops: CDR1 SNHLY, CDR2 FYNNEI. With 8 bases removed from V and 6 bases from J, the gap between germline ends came to 11 bases. Here the CDR3 reads CASLTSGEQYF. The DNA of the CDR3 is TGTGCCAGCCTCACTTCGGGCGAGCAGTACTTC.

The count of this clone is one. The rearrangement uses TRBV27 and TRBJ2-7, with D tentatively TRBD1 or TRBD2 (5 bases each). V lost 1 base to trimming and J lost 3 bases, with 13 bases between them. CDR3 length: 15 residues. Germline V gives CDR1 MNHEY, CDR2 SMNVEV (reference sequence). CDR3 sequence reads: CASSLFGEGRYEQYF. DNA for the CDR3: TGTGCCAGCAGTTTATTTGGCGAGGGGCGCTACGAGCAGTACTTC.

This chain uses TRBV7-2 with TRBJ2-1, with D possibly TRBD2 on 5 matching bases. This CDR3 spans 14 amino acids. V lost 7 bases to trimming and J lost 6 bases, with 16 bases between them. Germline V gene sequence: CDR1 SGHTA, CDR2 FQGNSA. CDR3 sequence (DNA): TGTGCCAGCATCCCACTAGAGCGAGTCAATGAGCAGTTCTTC. It codes for CASIPLERVNEQFF.